This TCR beta chain stems from a study of blood T cells in healthy people across ages. This clonotype appeared a single time. For the second PCR, which ran for roughly 6 to 12 cycles, a sample-barcoded 5' primer and a J-beta primer mix were used. TCRdb independently ran MiXCR on the 5' RACE reads; one entry per CDR3 protein. This sample has 1.5 million to 2 million distinct CDR3 sequences; around half occur once, and the top ten carry 2% to 2.5%. Trimming pared 11 bases from V and 7 bases from J, leaving 21 bases between. The CDR3 is made up of 13 amino acids. This sequence was found in a woman in her thirties or forties in good health. Material for sequencing was blood. The J gene is TRBJ2-7, the V gene TRBV12-3 or TRBV12-4; TRBD2 is a possible D gene (7 bases). The CDR3 sequence is CAGARGATDEQYF. Written as DNA, the CDR3 is TGTGCCGGAGCACGGGGGGCGACGGATGAGCAGTACTTC.